The rows below give T cell receptor beta chains drawn from one sample of a study of T cell repertoires in cytomegalovirus infection. TCRdb re-analysed the reads in MiXCR, keeping a single row per CDR3 protein. Here the sample spans around 530,000 distinct CDR3 sequences, 16% being singletons. The sequencing sample was made of CD8+ T cells from PBMCs. The receptor source for this set is a human donor in good health (CMV status not recorded). Some clones in this sample may be carry-over from other donors' samples. Each CDR3 is given with its conserved first and last residue. Fields, in order: CDR3 DNA, CDR3 protein, D gene, J gene, V gene, clone size. A D gene is named only where the DNA matches it firmly. Part of the rows lack a size; the others show once, few, many or a class for expanded clones.

cdr3_nt: TGTGCTAGCAGCTTTTTTGACAGGGTGCCTGAAGCTTTCTTT
cdr3_aa: CASSFFDRVPEAFF
d_call: TRBD1
j_call: TRBJ1-1
v_call: TRBV7-7
clone_size: many

cdr3_nt: TGCGCCAGCAGCAACCCGACAGGGGGCTACACCTTC
cdr3_aa: CASSNPTGGYTF
d_call: TRBD1
j_call: TRBJ1-2
v_call: TRBV5-1
clone_size: once

cdr3_nt: TGTGCCAGCAGCTTTAGGACGGGAGGCTACGAGCAGTACTTC
cdr3_aa: CASSFRTGGYEQYF
d_call: TRBD2
j_call: TRBJ2-7
v_call: TRBV5-8
clone_size: NA

cdr3_nt: TGTGCCAGTATGGCCGGGGAGCTGTTTTTT
cdr3_aa: CASMAGELFF
d_call: NA
j_call: TRBJ2-2
v_call: TRBV19
clone_size: many

cdr3_nt: TGTGCCAGTAGTATAGAAGGGACTAGCGGGATTAATGAGCAGTTCTTC
cdr3_aa: CASSIEGTSGINEQFF
d_call: TRBD2
j_call: TRBJ2-1
v_call: TRBV19
clone_size: many

cdr3_nt: TGTGCCAGCAGCAAAACTGGGGGGCAGGGTGATGGCTACACCTTC
cdr3_aa: CASSKTGGQGDGYTF
d_call: NA
j_call: TRBJ1-2
v_call: TRBV5-4
clone_size: NA

cdr3_nt: TGTGCCAGCAGCCCGCGGGACAACAATGAGCAGTTCTTC
cdr3_aa: CASSPRDNNEQFF
d_call: NA
j_call: TRBJ2-1
v_call: TRBV7-9
clone_size: many

cdr3_nt: TGTGCCAGCACCCTACTAGCGGCCGTCACAGATGGTACGCAGTATTTT
cdr3_aa: CASTLLAAVTDGTQYF
d_call: TRBD2
j_call: TRBJ2-3
v_call: TRBV6-1
clone_size: many

cdr3_nt: TGCAGCGTTGAAAAGGGGCGCATTCAGTACTTC
cdr3_aa: CSVEKGRIQYF
d_call: NA
j_call: TRBJ2-4
v_call: TRBV29-1
clone_size: few

cdr3_nt: TGTGCCAGCAGCCTCCGGGACAGGAACACTGAAGCTTTCTTT
cdr3_aa: CASSLRDRNTEAFF
d_call: TRBD1
j_call: TRBJ1-1
v_call: TRBV11-2
clone_size: many

cdr3_nt: TGCGCCAGCAGCCAAGAAACCAGCGGGAGCGTCAACGAGCAGTACTTC
cdr3_aa: CASSQETSGSVNEQYF
d_call: TRBD2
j_call: TRBJ2-7
v_call: TRBV4-1
clone_size: NA

cdr3_nt: TGTGCCAGCAGTTACTGGGGCGGGACAGGGAAGAATGAAAAACTGTTTTTT
cdr3_aa: CASSYWGGTGKNEKLFF
d_call: TRBD1
j_call: TRBJ1-4
v_call: TRBV6-5
clone_size: many

cdr3_nt: TGTGCCAGCAGCTTCGAGGACGCGAGCTCCTACGAGCAGTACTTC
cdr3_aa: CASSFEDASSYEQYF
d_call: NA
j_call: TRBJ2-7
v_call: TRBV11-2
clone_size: few

cdr3_nt: TGTGCCAGCAGTGAAACTCGACGGGCCCCCAACTATGGCTACACCTTC
cdr3_aa: CASSETRRAPNYGYTF
d_call: NA
j_call: TRBJ1-2
v_call: TRBV6-1
clone_size: many

cdr3_nt: TGTGCCAGCAGCTTAGAGAGCGGGAGAAGAGACGAGCAGTACTTC
cdr3_aa: CASSLESGRRDEQYF
d_call: TRBD2
j_call: TRBJ2-7
v_call: TRBV7-2
clone_size: many

cdr3_nt: TGTGCCACCGGGGCGACGGGGGAGGGCTACAATGAGCAGTTCTTC
cdr3_aa: CATGATGEGYNEQFF
d_call: TRBD2
j_call: TRBJ2-1
v_call: TRBV10-3
clone_size: few

cdr3_nt: TGCGCCAGCACCCCAATGGGCAGTACGAACTATGGCTACACCTTC
cdr3_aa: CASTPMGSTNYGYTF
d_call: NA
j_call: TRBJ1-2
v_call: TRBV4-1
clone_size: NA

cdr3_nt: TGTGCCAGCAGAGGACAGGGGGACACTGAAGCTTTCTTT
cdr3_aa: CASRGQGDTEAFF
d_call: TRBD1
j_call: TRBJ1-1
v_call: TRBV7-9
clone_size: many

cdr3_nt: TGCAGCGGGAGACTAGCAGACCGAGCCTACAATGAGCAGTTCTTC
cdr3_aa: CSGRLADRAYNEQFF
d_call: TRBD2
j_call: TRBJ2-1
v_call: TRBV29-1
clone_size: NA

cdr3_nt: TGTGCCAGCAGCCCCCAACTCGGTGGGAGCAAAAATGAGCAGTTCTTC
cdr3_aa: CASSPQLGGSKNEQFF
d_call: NA
j_call: TRBJ2-1
v_call: TRBV5-4
clone_size: few

cdr3_nt: TGTGCCAGCAGCTTGGTAGCAGGGGTCAACTATGGCTACACCTTC
cdr3_aa: CASSLVAGVNYGYTF
d_call: NA
j_call: TRBJ1-2
v_call: TRBV5-6
clone_size: few

cdr3_nt: TGTGCCAGCAGTTTATGGGGGGGCGTCGGGGCAGATACGCAGTATTTT
cdr3_aa: CASSLWGGVGADTQYF
d_call: NA
j_call: TRBJ2-3
v_call: TRBV27
clone_size: many

cdr3_nt: TGTGCCAGCAGCCCACCAACCACGGGACTCCGGCTTTGGGAGACTGAAGCTTTCTTT
cdr3_aa: CASSPPTTGLRLWETEAFF
d_call: NA
j_call: TRBJ1-1
v_call: TRBV11-3
clone_size: many

cdr3_nt: TGCAGCGTTAATAGCGGGAGAAGGTCTAGCACAGATACGCAGTATTTT
cdr3_aa: CSVNSGRRSSTDTQYF
d_call: TRBD2
j_call: TRBJ2-3
v_call: TRBV29-1
clone_size: NA

cdr3_nt: TGTGCTAGCCTGGGGGGCACCGGGGAGCTGTTTTTT
cdr3_aa: CASLGGTGELFF
d_call: NA
j_call: TRBJ2-2
v_call: TRBV7-7
clone_size: many

cdr3_nt: TGTGCCAGCAGCCAAGATAAGGACCCCCTGGCGCGGGATGAGCAGTTCTTC
cdr3_aa: CASSQDKDPLARDEQFF
d_call: NA
j_call: TRBJ2-1
v_call: TRBV14
clone_size: few

cdr3_nt: TGTGCCAGCAGCTCCGACATGTTGCTCAATCAGCCCCAGCATTTT
cdr3_aa: CASSSDMLLNQPQHF
d_call: NA
j_call: TRBJ1-5
v_call: TRBV7-2
clone_size: NA

cdr3_nt: TGTGCCACCAGCAAGGGGATGGGCCCGAAGGAGCAGTACTTC
cdr3_aa: CATSKGMGPKEQYF
d_call: NA
j_call: TRBJ2-7
v_call: TRBV15
clone_size: many

cdr3_nt: TGTGCCAGCAGTGACCTAGCGGGAGGTAATGAGCAGTTCTTC
cdr3_aa: CASSDLAGGNEQFF
d_call: TRBD2
j_call: TRBJ2-1
v_call: TRBV27
clone_size: many

cdr3_nt: TGTGCCAGCAGCCCTGCACAGGGGGCGCTCACTGAAGCTTTCTTT
cdr3_aa: CASSPAQGALTEAFF
d_call: TRBD1
j_call: TRBJ1-1
v_call: TRBV2
clone_size: few

cdr3_nt: TGTGCCAGCAGTCCCCGGAGAGCGGTTATACAAGAGACCCAGTACTTC
cdr3_aa: CASSPRRAVIQETQYF
d_call: NA
j_call: TRBJ2-5
v_call: TRBV6-6
clone_size: few

cdr3_nt: TGTGCCAGCAGTCCCAGGACAGGGGGCATCACCGGGGAGCTGTTTTTT
cdr3_aa: CASSPRTGGITGELFF
d_call: TRBD1
j_call: TRBJ2-2
v_call: TRBV27
clone_size: many

cdr3_nt: TGTGCCATCAGTGAGTCGCCTTCCTACGAGCAGTACTTC
cdr3_aa: CAISESPSYEQYF
d_call: NA
j_call: TRBJ2-7
v_call: TRBV10-3
clone_size: many

cdr3_nt: TGCGCCAGCAGCCAAAAACCGAATGGGTCCAATTCACCCCTCCACTTT
cdr3_aa: CASSQKPNGSNSPLHF
d_call: NA
j_call: TRBJ1-6
v_call: TRBV4-1
clone_size: many

cdr3_nt: TGTGCCAGCAGTCTAGGACAGGGACCCCACACCGGGGAGCTGTTTTTT
cdr3_aa: CASSLGQGPHTGELFF
d_call: TRBD1
j_call: TRBJ2-2
v_call: TRBV6-5
clone_size: many

cdr3_nt: TGCGCCAGCAGCCAAGGTGAAGCTTTTAACACTGAAGCTTTCTTT
cdr3_aa: CASSQGEAFNTEAFF
d_call: NA
j_call: TRBJ1-1
v_call: TRBV4-1
clone_size: NA

cdr3_nt: TGTGCCAGCAGCTCCCAATCAGGTATCCGCAGAGACGAGCAGTACTTC
cdr3_aa: CASSSQSGIRRDEQYF
d_call: NA
j_call: TRBJ2-7
v_call: TRBV9
clone_size: few

cdr3_nt: TGTGCCAGCAGCCAAGCTTACGAAGGACCCGGGGAGGGAAATGAGCAGTTCTTC
cdr3_aa: CASSQAYEGPGEGNEQFF
d_call: TRBD2
j_call: TRBJ2-1
v_call: TRBV3-1
clone_size: NA

cdr3_nt: TGTGCCAGCAGTGAAATGGGGCAGGGGGCGAGTGGCTACACCTTC
cdr3_aa: CASSEMGQGASGYTF
d_call: TRBD1
j_call: TRBJ1-2
v_call: TRBV2
clone_size: NA